This T cell receptor beta chain was sequenced in a study of shared clonotypes between healthy human individuals. General observations from the study: In several donors, around 5% of naive CD4 clonotypes appeared in common.

TCRdb keeps only in-frame clones here, not all; method: immunoSEQ multiplex PCR. The table lists around 2.1 million clones, more than 85% of them singletons, with around 1.7% in the top ten. Germline assignment: CDR1 SGHDT and CDR2 YYEEEE. Unmatched junction bases numbered 4, after V lost 4 bases and J lost 1 base. This CDR3 contains 14 residues. Points on this clone: Its specificity is not known. This specimen includes other DNA sequences encoding the same CDR3.

CD45RO-negative, CCR7-selected cells formed the naive CD8 fraction, which excluded terminally differentiated effector memory CD45RA+ cells. All donors qualified as healthy HIV-negative adults and had experienced no recent acute infections or vaccinations. This chain connects TRBV5-6 to TRBJ1-1; 7 bases fit TRBD1. The sample was naive CD8+ T cells from PBMCs. The origin of this receptor is a man aged 18 to 29 in good health. Some clones in this sample may be carry-over from other donors' samples. The CDR3 DNA reads TGTGCCAGCAGCCCCGGGACAGCGAACACTGAAGCTTTCTTT. This translates into CASSPGTANTEAFF.